One sample yielded the 8 T cell receptor beta chains listed below, sequenced in a study of cytomegalovirus exposure and HLA in healthy donors. The PCR made use of 60 Vbeta and 13 Jbeta primers. Assay used: immunoSEQ multiplex PCR; TCRdb lists only in-frame clones, some missing. The sample gives 100,000 to 150,000 clones, around four fifths of which show up once; 20% is in the top ten. The sample comprised PBMCs. The receptors were sampled from a man aged 18 to 35 in good health and CMV-seropositive.

This clone showed up just once. The chain carries TRBV30 and TRBJ1-1, with a tentative D call TRBD1 (6 bases). The CDR3 consists of 13 residues. Trimming removed 2 bases at V and 5 bases at J, with 12 bases between. Germline values: CDR1 GTSNPN, CDR2 SVGIG (reference sequence). The CDR3 coding sequence is TGTGCCTGGAGTAGTTCAGGGGTTACTGAAGCTTTCTTT. Its translation is CAWSSSGVTEAFF.

The chain has TRBV28 and TRBJ1-2, with TRBD1 matching over 8 bases. Germline CDR1 MDHEN, CDR2 SYDVKM. Germline trimming cut 5 bases from V and 6 bases from J; bases unmatched to any gene: 5. The CDR3 is 13 amino acids. The CDR3 here is CASSTGGGDGYTF. CDR3 nucleotide sequence: TGTGCCAGCAGTACAGGGGGGGGTGATGGCTACACCTTC.

This chain connects TRBV6-1 to TRBJ1-5, with D possibly being TRBD1 (6 bases). This CDR3 region has 15 residues. V was cut by 3 bases and J by 2 bases, with 11 bases left in between. Per the germline V gene, CDR1 is MNHNS and CDR2 is SASEGT. The CDR3 loop is CASSEETGGNQPQHF. CDR3 nucleotides: TGTGCCAGCAGTGAGGAGACAGGAGGCAATCAGCCCCAGCATTTT.

This sequence joins TRBV7-9 and TRBJ1-1, with TRBD1 identical over 9 bases. This CDR3 comprises 15 residues. Germline CDR1 and CDR2: SEHNR and FQNEAQ (reference sequence). The trim removed 2 bases at V and 10 bases at J, leaving 11 bases unmatched. DNA for the CDR3: TGTGCCAGCAGCTTAATGACAGGGGGGACGGGGGGAGCTTTCTTT. Protein product: CASSLMTGGTGGAFF.

The chain uses TRBV28 and TRBJ1-6; 8 positions match TRBD1. From germline, CDR1 is MDHEN and CDR2 SYDVKM. This CDR3 region has 15 residues. The V segment lost 6 bases and the J segment 7 bases; nucleotides outside the gene matches: 8. The CDR3 region is CASRPGTGGNSPLHF. CDR3 in DNA: TGTGCCAGCAGACCCGGGACAGGCGGAAATTCACCCCTCCACTTT. Supplemented by reference TRBV28 and TRBJ1-6, the full variable domain reads DVKVTQSSRYLVKRTGEKVFLECVQDMDHENMFWYRQDPGLGLRLIYFSYDVKMKEKGDIPEGYSVSREKKERFSLILESASTNQTSMYLCASRPGTGGNSPLHFGNGTRLTVT.

The chain couples TRBV5-4 to TRBJ2-7; TRBD2 is a possible D gene (5 bases). Trimming took off 0 bases at V and 1 base at J, with 20 bases between the two ends. The CDR3 spans 18 residues. The germline gives CDR1 SGHNT, CDR2 YYREEE (reference sequence). This CDR3 reads CASSLERGLGFRSYEQYF. CDR3 bases: TGTGCCAGCAGCTTGGAGCGAGGACTCGGGTTTAGGTCCTACGAGCAGTACTTC.

The gene calls are TRBV18 and TRBJ2-7; 7 bases line up with TRBD2. The CDR3 is 14 amino acids. With V trimmed by 3 bases and J by 0 bases, 2 bases remained unmatched. The germline V gene encodes CDR1 KGHSH and CDR2 LQKENI. CDR3 protein: CASSPGGGSYEQYF. The CDR3 nucleotides are TGTGCCAGCTCACCGGGGGGGGGCTCCTACGAGCAGTACTTC.

The sample holds a few counts of this clone. The gene calls are TRBV27 and TRBJ2-3, with 8 bases lining up with TRBD2. The CDR3 totals 18 residues. The germline CDR1 and CDR2 sequences are MNHEY and SMNVEV (reference sequence). J lost 0 bases, V lost 6 bases, and 14 bases had no gene match. CDR3 protein: CASRPGLGSSTSTDTQYF. CDR3 nucleotide sequence: TGTGCCAGCAGACCGGGACTAGGCAGTAGCACAAGCACAGATACGCAGTATTTT.